The rows below give T cell receptor beta chains drawn from one sample of a study of CD8 T cells in Susac syndrome. Via MiXCR, TCRdb re-called the immunoSEQ multiplex PCR reads, giving one row per CDR3 protein. This repertoire shows approximately 270,000 distinct CDR3 sequences, roughly 95% found once; its top ten account for 0.06% to 0.08%. Sequenced: CD4+ T cells from PBMCs. These receptors were obtained from a human donor with multiple sclerosis. Both conserved end residues are part of each CDR3.

CDR3aa: CSAKLEDTGELFF
v_gene: TRBV20-1
j_gene: TRBJ2-2

CDR3aa: CASRTGPPGYTF
v_gene: TRBV19
j_gene: TRBJ1-2

CDR3aa: CASSEEWGGTDTQYF
v_gene: TRBV2
j_gene: TRBJ2-3

CDR3aa: CASSQGQSGLETQYF
v_gene: TRBV7-9
j_gene: TRBJ2-5

CDR3aa: CASSSGGNSGANVLTF
v_gene: TRBV7-2
j_gene: TRBJ2-6

CDR3aa: CASSVSLQQGTENTIYF
v_gene: TRBV9
j_gene: TRBJ1-3

CDR3aa: CASSSGTGSMNEKLFF
v_gene: TRBV5-6
j_gene: TRBJ1-4

CDR3aa: CATAGTSYGYTF
v_gene: TRBV15
j_gene: TRBJ1-2

CDR3aa: CASTTGGSGTQYF
v_gene: TRBV7-2
j_gene: TRBJ2-5

CDR3aa: CASSVARQGAGELFF
v_gene: TRBV9
j_gene: TRBJ2-2

CDR3aa: CSAREGWGNEKLFF
v_gene: TRBV20-1
j_gene: TRBJ1-4

CDR3aa: CASSQLPTTDTQYF
v_gene: TRBV3-1
j_gene: TRBJ2-3

CDR3aa: CSVRTGTLNTEAFF
v_gene: TRBV29-1
j_gene: TRBJ1-1

CDR3aa: CASRRQGRNTEAFF
v_gene: TRBV28
j_gene: TRBJ1-1

CDR3aa: CASSRKGNTEAFF
v_gene: TRBV23-1
j_gene: TRBJ1-1

CDR3aa: CASSPTGNAGNTIYF
v_gene: TRBV3-1
j_gene: TRBJ1-3

CDR3aa: CASSDRTVQETQYF
v_gene: TRBV2
j_gene: TRBJ2-5

CDR3aa: CSVEGEVTSGANVLTF
v_gene: TRBV29-1
j_gene: TRBJ2-6

CDR3aa: CASSRLGLAAGNEQFF
v_gene: TRBV4-1
j_gene: TRBJ2-1

CDR3aa: CSAKSGTSGQQFF
v_gene: TRBV20-1
j_gene: TRBJ2-1

CDR3aa: CASSEGPEDSPLHF
v_gene: TRBV9
j_gene: TRBJ1-6

CDR3aa: CASSWGQGLSSGGYTF
v_gene: TRBV5-1
j_gene: TRBJ1-2

CDR3aa: CAWSVSSGTQYF
v_gene: TRBV30
j_gene: TRBJ2-5

CDR3aa: CASSVGGAVGELFF
v_gene: TRBV9
j_gene: TRBJ2-2

CDR3aa: CASSEKDHRVF
v_gene: TRBV2
j_gene: TRBJ2-1

CDR3aa: CASSSTEGTGGSYGYTF
v_gene: TRBV27
j_gene: TRBJ1-2

CDR3aa: CASSLGRAPAWGETQYF
v_gene: TRBV13
j_gene: TRBJ2-5

CDR3aa: CASSQRTGTSTDTQYF
v_gene: TRBV3-1
j_gene: TRBJ2-3

CDR3aa: CASSSGGWNTGELFF
v_gene: TRBV2
j_gene: TRBJ2-2

CDR3aa: CASSRGGPYNEQFF
v_gene: TRBV11-2
j_gene: TRBJ2-1

CDR3aa: CASSYRRRARSTDTQYF
v_gene: TRBV14
j_gene: TRBJ2-3

CDR3aa: CASSQDGSSGQETQYF
v_gene: TRBV4-2
j_gene: TRBJ2-5

CDR3aa: CSADGGNEKLFF
v_gene: TRBV29-1
j_gene: TRBJ1-4

CDR3aa: CASSPQSFGGETQYF
v_gene: TRBV6-6
j_gene: TRBJ2-5

CDR3aa: CASSQAAKNTEAFF
v_gene: TRBV4-1
j_gene: TRBJ1-1

CDR3aa: CASSPQAGANQPQHF
v_gene: TRBV3-1
j_gene: TRBJ1-5

CDR3aa: CASQGTLATNEKLFF
v_gene: TRBV19
j_gene: TRBJ1-4

CDR3aa: CASSESFQPQHF
v_gene: TRBV2
j_gene: TRBJ1-5

CDR3aa: CASSLRIEKLFF
v_gene: TRBV12-3/TRBV12-4
j_gene: TRBJ1-4

CDR3aa: CASSLPQRGTEAFF
v_gene: TRBV13
j_gene: TRBJ1-1

CDR3aa: CSAMFTGGLYEQYF
v_gene: TRBV20-1
j_gene: TRBJ2-7

CDR3aa: CSASEAGGPGDTQYF
v_gene: TRBV20-1
j_gene: TRBJ2-3

CDR3aa: CASSTGTGQPQHF
v_gene: TRBV10-1
j_gene: TRBJ1-5

CDR3aa: CASSSGQFNEQFF
v_gene: TRBV18
j_gene: TRBJ2-1

CDR3aa: CSVDISRGQETQYF
v_gene: TRBV29-1
j_gene: TRBJ2-5

CDR3aa: CASSLLQGHTEAFF
v_gene: TRBV7-9
j_gene: TRBJ1-1

CDR3aa: CASSEWVGRGGNEQFF
v_gene: TRBV7-3
j_gene: TRBJ2-1

CDR3aa: CATTSGVDAGELFF
v_gene: TRBV24-1
j_gene: TRBJ2-2

CDR3aa: CSARDPEGNQPQHF
v_gene: TRBV20-1
j_gene: TRBJ1-5

CDR3aa: CASNGGVGNQPQHF
v_gene: TRBV19
j_gene: TRBJ1-5

CDR3aa: CASSKGPLRSQETQYF
v_gene: TRBV21-1
j_gene: TRBJ2-5

CDR3aa: CASSLSRYQPQHF
v_gene: TRBV27
j_gene: TRBJ1-5

CDR3aa: CASSLERDETQYF
v_gene: TRBV11-2
j_gene: TRBJ2-5

CDR3aa: CSVERTSGGSSYEQYF
v_gene: TRBV29-1
j_gene: TRBJ2-7

CDR3aa: CASSLESGGNTGELFF
v_gene: TRBV7-2
j_gene: TRBJ2-2

CDR3aa: CASSQPDYPNTGELFF
v_gene: TRBV4-1
j_gene: TRBJ2-2

CDR3aa: CASTGRADTQYF
v_gene: TRBV5-1
j_gene: TRBJ2-3

CDR3aa: CASSPYRETQYF
v_gene: TRBV16
j_gene: TRBJ2-5

CDR3aa: CASCRASGVTDTQYF
v_gene: TRBV5-1
j_gene: TRBJ2-3

CDR3aa: CASSPRDRGPYGYTF
v_gene: TRBV5-6
j_gene: TRBJ1-2